This is a list of T cell receptor beta chains from one sample in a study of OX40 agonist ivuxolimab in advanced cancers. Produced via immunoSEQ multiplex PCR; TCRdb's table is partial and in-frame only. The sample shows about 44,000 clones, about 90% of them seen only once. The sequencing here drew on CD4+ or CD8+ T cells sorted from blood, taken in a trial of the OX40 agonist ivuxolimab. All receptors derive from an adult with an advanced solid tumor such as melanoma, head and neck, liver or kidney cancer. The CDR3 runs from the conserved cysteine through the conserved F or W. Fields, in order: D gene, V gene, J gene, clone size, CDR3 DNA, CDR3 protein. A D gene is named only where the DNA matches it firmly. Clone size is shown for a subset of rows, as once, few, many or a class of expanded clone.

TRBD1	TRBV11-3	TRBJ2-2	.	TGTGCCAGCAGCGCAACAGGGGCGGCCGGGGAGCTGTTTTTT	CASSATGAAGELFF
.	TRBV9	TRBJ2-2	.	TGTGCCAGCGGAAAATGGGGGAACACCGGGGAGCTGTTTTTT	CASGKWGNTGELFF
.	TRBV4-2	TRBJ2-2	.	TGTGCCAGCACTTGGCGGCCTAACACCGGGGAGCTGTTTTTT	CASTWRPNTGELFF
.	TRBV4-3	TRBJ1-1	.	TGCGCCAGCAGCCAAGATGCAGGGGCCGGATCTGGCACTGAAGCTTTCTTT	CASSQDAGAGSGTEAFF
.	TRBV15	TRBJ1-4	.	TGTGCCACCAGCAGAGGGGAGCAAGCAACTAATGAAAAACTGTTTTTT	CATSRGEQATNEKLFF
TRBD2	TRBV4-3	TRBJ2-5	.	TGCGCCAGCAGCCCCACGATAAATAGCGGGGGGGCAGCAGAGACCCAGTACTTC	CASSPTINSGGAAETQYF
.	TRBV18	TRBJ2-7	.	TGTGCCAGCTCAGAAGTCAGGGGATCCTACGAGCAGTACTTC	CASSEVRGSYEQYF
.	TRBV5-5	TRBJ1-5	.	TGTGCCAGCAGCCTACAGGATCGCAATCAGCCCCAGCATTTT	CASSLQDRNQPQHF
.	TRBV7-2	TRBJ2-1	.	TGTGCCAGCCAGGAAATGGACAGCTGGTACAATGAGCAGTTCTTC	CASQEMDSWYNEQFF
.	TRBV4-3	TRBJ1-4	.	TGCGCCAGCAGCCAAGATGTGGCCCCCGGAGGCTCTAATGAAAAACTGTTTTTT	CASSQDVAPGGSNEKLFF
.	TRBV6-5	TRBJ1-6	few	TGTGCCAGCGGTAATTACGTCGGACAAAATTCACCCCTCCACTTT	CASGNYVGQNSPLHF
.	TRBV19	TRBJ1-2	.	TGTGCCACTCGGGACTATGGCTACACCTTC	CATRDYGYTF
.	TRBV19	TRBJ1-1	.	TGTGCCAGTAGTATAGATACTAGGGGAGACACTGAAGCTTTCTTT	CASSIDTRGDTEAFF
.	TRBV11-2	TRBJ2-7	few	TGTGCCAGCAGATCCAATGCGGGGGCGGGGCACGAGCAGTACTTC	CASRSNAGAGHEQYF
TRBD1	TRBV5-4	TRBJ2-2	.	TGTGCCAGCAGCTCGACAGGGATCGCGAACACCGGGGAGCTGTTTTTT	CASSSTGIANTGELFF
TRBD1	TRBV13	TRBJ2-3	once	TGTGCCAGCAGTGATAGCCGGGACAGCAGCACAGATACGCAGTATTTT	CASSDSRDSSTDTQYF